This TCR beta chain emerged from a study of cytomegalovirus exposure and HLA in healthy donors. At the time of sampling, donors were nominally healthy, though unrecorded immune exposures were likely. The germline V gene encodes CDR1 SGHVS and CDR2 FQNEAQ. This CDR3 contains 14 residues. V shed 0 bases and J shed 3 bases, with 9 bases lying between them. The PCR was carried out with 60 Vbeta primers and 13 Jbeta primers. Profiling relied on immunoSEQ multiplex PCR, and the TCRdb table lists in-frame clones only, not all of them. The top ten clones hold roughly 5.4% of a sample with 95,000 to 110,000 clones, roughly 72% of them seen once.

The rearrangement joins TRBV7-8 to TRBJ2-7; D is ambiguous. The sample comprised PBMCs. The clonotype originates from a woman under 30 in good health and CMV-seropositive. The CDR3 is CASSLAYPGYEQYF. The DNA for the CDR3 is TGTGCCAGCAGCTTAGCTTACCCCGGCTACGAGCAGTACTTC.